The clone carrying this T cell receptor beta chain was picked up one time. This sample is drawn from a study of T cell changes during pregnancy in multiple sclerosis. Libraries were prepared by immunoSEQ multiplex PCR; TCRdb keeps only in-frame clonotypes and omits some of them. The table has approximately 70,000 clones, around 92% seen once. The receptor was isolated from a female donor in good health, enrolled as a control in a pregnancy study. This material consisted of peripheral blood, taken in the first trimester of pregnancy.

The CDR3 sequence is CASSPPGAPHYGYTF. CDR3 sequence (DNA): TGTGCCAGCTCACCACCGGGGGCGCCCCACTATGGCTACACCTTC. This chain uses TRBV18 with TRBJ1-2; the D gene is possibly TRBD1 (6 bases). V was clipped by 0 bases and J by 3 bases, with 11 bases between them. Germline V gives CDR1 KGHSH, CDR2 LQKENI. The length of the CDR3 is 15 residues.